This passage covers 17 T cell receptor beta chains from one sample sequenced in a study of molecular identifiers for immune sequencing clone quantification. MiXCR, run by TCRdb on the PCR reads, gives a single entry per CDR3 protein. Among 60,000 to 70,000 distinct CDR3 sequences, about a sixth were seen once, and the ten largest hold over 1.3%. The sequenced sample was naive CD8+ T cells from blood, with Jurkat cell RNA spiked in. Subset given: FACS-sorted CD8+CD4-CCR7+CD45RA+ naive T cells. These receptors were obtained from a human donor in good health. Some libraries in this study had Jurkat cell RNA spiked in.

This clonotype was seen at least ten times. V gene TRBV29-1 combines with J gene TRBJ2-1, with D possibly TRBD2 on 6 matching bases. The CDR3 covers 13 residues. V dropped 4 bases and J dropped 7 bases, with 14 bases sitting between them. Looked up from germline, CDR1 is SQVTM and CDR2 is ANQGSEA. CDR3 sequence: CSVVPSEINEQFF. CDR3 in DNA: TGCAGCGTTGTTCCTAGCGAGATAAATGAGCAGTTCTTC.

This clonotype was counted only a few times. This rearrangement joins TRBV2 to TRBJ1-2; a weak D match, TRBD1 (5 bases). Germline V gives CDR1 SNHLY, CDR2 FYNNEI. The CDR3 runs 13 residues. With 4 bases removed from V and 3 bases from J, the gap between germline ends came to 9 bases. The CDR3 sequence is CASSAGTDYGYTF. CDR3 DNA sequence: TGTGCCAGCAGTGCGGGGACCGACTATGGCTACACCTTC.

There are many counts of this clonotype. The genes are TRBV19 and TRBJ2-7; D is unclear. The CDR3 spans 14 residues. V lost 5 bases to trimming and J lost 4 bases, with 15 bases between them. Looked up from germline, CDR1 is LNHDA and CDR2 is SQIVND (reference sequence). The CDR3 DNA follows: TGTGCCAGTAGTGGAGCGTGGATGGGTTACGAGCAGTACTTC. It translates to CASSGAWMGYEQYF.

This chain links TRBV19 with TRBJ2-7; 7 bases map to TRBD2. Germline V gives CDR1 LNHDA, CDR2 SQIVND (reference sequence). The CDR3 is 15 residues long. V was clipped by 3 bases and J by 4 bases; unmatched bases: 9. CDR3 amino acids: CASSIGGSPGYEQYF. The CDR3 DNA reads as TGTGCCAGTAGTATTGGCGGGAGCCCCGGGTACGAGCAGTACTTC.

This clonotype was seen at least ten times. The chain couples TRBV10-3 to TRBJ2-5, with 7 bases aligning to TRBD1. Germline V gene lookup returns CDR1 ENHRY and CDR2 SYGVKD. Trimming cost V 5 bases and J 5 bases; bases outside gene matches: 11. This CDR3 is 15 amino acids long. CDR3 sequence reads: CAISNRDSGRETQYF. The CDR3 nucleotides read TGTGCCATCAGTAACCGGGACAGTGGACGGGAGACCCAGTACTTC.

As for this clonotype: The CDR3 ends on some other residue instead of the conserved phenylalanine or tryptophan, so this is likely a read error. The chain is built from TRBV6-5 and TRBJ2-7; D is perhaps TRBD1 (6 bases). The CDR3 is made up of 13 amino acids. CDR1 and CDR2 (germline): MNHEY, SVGAGI. V dropped 5 bases and J dropped 0 bases, with 8 bases sitting between them. CDR3 bases: TGTGCCAGCAGTCCGACAGGCTCCTACGAGCAGTACTCC. This gives the protein CASSPTGSYEQYS.

This clonotype has a count of ten or more. This chain uses TRBV7-9 with TRBJ2-7; no clear D gene. Germline assignment: CDR1 SEHNR and CDR2 FQNEAQ (reference sequence). The ends were cut back, 4 bases at V and 4 bases at J, with 5 bases in the middle. The CDR3 is 11 amino acids. CDR3 coding DNA: TGTGCCAGCAGCTCCCAGTACGAGCAGTACTTC. This sequence encodes CASSSQYEQYF.

As regards this clonotype: This may be a read error: a much more frequent sequence differs by one nucleotide. The gene calls are TRBV7-6 and TRBJ2-5; a possible D gene is TRBD2 (6 bases). CDR3 size: 15 residues. V was trimmed by 5 bases and J by 1 base, leaving 14 bases between them. Germline lookup yields CDR1 SGHVS and CDR2 FNYEAQ. CDR3 in amino acids: CASSLASESQETQYF. The CDR3 nucleotides read TGTGCCAGCAGCCTCGCTAGCGAATCCCAAGAGACCCAGTACTTC.

Many counts were recorded for this clonotype. The chain couples TRBV27 to TRBJ1-2; 7 bases line up with TRBD1. Germline trimming cut 8 bases from V and 2 bases from J; bases unmatched to any gene: 11. The CDR3 has 15 residues. Germline V gene sequence: CDR1 MNHEY, CDR2 SMNVEV (reference sequence). The CDR3 DNA is TGTGCCAGCGGAACCGACAGGGCCGAGAACTATGGCTACACCTTC. Translation: CASGTDRAENYGYTF.

There are many counts of this clonotype. The chain links TRBV7-9 to TRBJ1-6, with D unclear. Trimming removed 5 bases from V and 9 bases from J, with 11 bases in between. This CDR3 contains 13 residues. From germline, CDR1 is SEHNR and CDR2 FQNEAQ (reference sequence). CDR3 in DNA: TGTGCCAGCAGCCCCGTAATGAGTTCACCCCTCCACTTT. Its protein product is CASSPVMSSPLHF. Supplemented by reference TRBV7-9 and TRBJ1-6, the full variable domain reads DTGVSQNPRHKITKRGQNVTFRCDPISEHNRLYWYRQTLGQGPEFLTYFQNEAQLEKSRLLSDRFSAERPKGSFSTLEIQRTEQGDSAMYLCASSPVMSSPLHFGNGTRLTVT.

As concerns this clonotype: A much bigger clone sits one base away, suggesting this may be a read error. V is TRBV27 and J is TRBJ1-2; no clear D. In germline, CDR1 is MNHEY, CDR2 SMNVEV (reference sequence). The CDR3 is 14 residues long. V was trimmed by 3 bases and J by 0 bases, leaving 8 bases between them. CDR3 protein: CASSFGTSNYGYTF. For the CDR3, the DNA is TGTGCCAGCAGTTTCGGCACATCTAACTATGGCTACACCTTC.

Turning to this clonotype: A much more abundant neighbour one base away suggests this may be a read error. This rearrangement joins TRBV7-8 to TRBJ2-3, with 16 bases identical to TRBD2. J was trimmed by 8 bases and V by 7 bases; bases with no gene match: 9. The CDR3 extends over 16 amino acids. The germline CDR1 and CDR2 sequences are SGHVS and FQNEAQ. CDR3 residues: CASNAPGLAGGGTQYF. CDR3 coding DNA: TGTGCCAGCAACGCCCCGGGACTAGCGGGAGGGGGTACGCAGTATTTT.

At least ten counts were recorded for this clonotype. The chain has TRBV9 and TRBJ2-1; either TRBD1 or TRBD2 may supply D (5 bases each). V was clipped by 5 bases and J by 0 bases, with 18 bases between them. From germline, CDR1 is SGDLS and CDR2 YYNGEE. There are 17 residues in the CDR3. The CDR3 DNA is TGTGCCAGCAGTGATCCCGGGACGGAGAGCTCCTACAATGAGCAGTTCTTC. It yields the protein CASSDPGTESSYNEQFF.

The chain carries TRBV27 and TRBJ2-3; TRBD2 matches 9 bases. V was clipped by 5 bases and J by 5 bases; unmatched bases: 14. The CDR3 length is 17 residues. Germline-derived CDR1 and CDR2 are MNHEY and SMNVEV (reference sequence). The CDR3 protein is CASSPVLAGGPGDTQYF. CDR3 nucleotides: TGTGCCAGCAGTCCCGTTTTGGCGGGAGGGCCGGGAGATACGCAGTATTTT.

The chain carries TRBV27 and TRBJ1-2; TRBD1 agrees at 9 bases. The CDR3 runs 13 residues. The V gene end was trimmed by 2 bases and the J gene end by 10 bases; junction bases not matched to a gene: 5. Germline V lookup: CDR1 MNHEY, CDR2 SMNVEV (reference sequence). The CDR3 region is CASSLRTGVDYTF. CDR3 sequence (DNA): TGTGCCAGCAGTTTAAGGACAGGGGTTGACTACACCTTC.

This clonotype was seen many times. The chain joins TRBV7-8 to TRBJ2-5; 7 positions match TRBD1. The CDR3 spans 14 residues. Unmatched junction bases numbered 6, after V lost 7 bases and J lost 1 base. The V gene's germline CDR1 is SGHVS and CDR2 FQNEAQ. The CDR3 coding sequence is TGTGCCAGCACCCAGGGACAGAGCCAAGAGACCCAGTACTTC. Translating gives CASTQGQSQETQYF.

This clonotype was recorded at least ten times. CDR3 sequence (DNA): TGTGCCAGTAGTATACCCGGGGGGCTGGGGACTGAAGCTTTCTTT. Its protein product is CASSIPGGLGTEAFF. The rearrangement uses TRBV19 and TRBJ1-1; a weak D match, TRBD1 (6 bases). The V gene's germline CDR1 is LNHDA and CDR2 SQIVND (reference sequence). The CDR3 has 15 amino acids. V was trimmed by 2 bases and J by 5 bases, leaving 15 bases between them.